The present TCR beta chain was sequenced within a study of T-cell memory formation after mild COVID-19. With V trimmed by 8 bases and J by 3 bases, 7 bases remained unmatched. The CDR3 sequence is 14 residues long. Germline CDR1 is SGHDT and CDR2 is YYEEEE. Sample barcodes and UMIs were carried by the TCR alpha and TCR beta cDNA libraries that 5'RACE generated with constant-segment primers. One entry per CDR3 protein, called by TCRdb with MiXCR from the 5' RACE reads. The sample includes under 450,000 distinct CDR3 sequences, roughly 19% of them seen just once. Study conclusions and caveats: Mostly located in CM and EM were contracting CD4+ clones, with contracting CD8+ clones located in EMRA. In second-wave clones peaking day 37, SARS-CoV-2 specificity remained unconfirmed. A subset of responding clones appeared in pre-infection memory, suggesting cross-reactive memory joined.

This clonotype was recorded a few times. What it recognizes is unknown. The origin of this receptor is a man aged 18-30 years who had mild COVID-19 (a few samples of this study predate the infection). Cell type and time point are not known. Sequences were obtained from PBMCs or a T cell subset sorted from them (not recorded which). The chain joins TRBV5-6 to TRBJ2-1; 8 bases match TRBD1. For the CDR3, the DNA is TGTGCCAGTGGGGACAGGCCTGACTACAATGAGCAGTTCTTC. This gives the protein CASGDRPDYNEQFF.